This T cell receptor beta chain was obtained from a study of blood T cell repertoires in COVID-19 (dated by TCRdb to the early 2020s). Regarding the research as a whole: The collaborator samples originated in the United States, Italy and Spain and spanned the acute and convalescent phases of COVID-19. The prospective study material was composed of cDNA or gDNA derived from T cells, B-cell-depleted T cells, or PBMCs. Deeply sampled blood TCRbeta repertoires from subjects exposed to, actively infected with, or recovered from COVID-19 were included in the dataset. The repertoires were released in a freely available public database intended as a resource for research on the immune response to SARS-CoV-2. Samples were obtained from the ongoing ImmuneRACE study (first 160 participants) and from over 1,000 subjects provided by 6 global collaborators. The sample metadata nearly always contained a de-identified subject ID, COVID-19 status, age in years and sex. Where available, HLA class I and class II types were taken from metadata supplied by the sample provider and were not determined by assay-based typing. Results and caveats for the whole study, not just this receptor: The quantity of clinical and demographic metadata differed by source and by participant and was supplied without curation.

Collaborating institutions collected whole blood in K2EDTA tubes following their own protocols. For TCRbeta analysis, collaborators shipped samples in one of three forms: frozen whole blood, isolated PBMCs, or DNA extracted from either of those sample types. As concerns this clone: This receptor's antigen is unknown. No clone much larger than this one lies a single base away; base qualities are absent.

Reading from cysteine to phenylalanine, the CDR3 counts 17 amino acids. Only the CDR3 region is kept as DNA, spanning 51 bases read in frame from base 1. The germline V end is reduced by 3 bases and the J end by 8 bases; junction bases left unmatched: 11. Reading the germline V gene (reference sequence) gives CDR1 DFQATT and CDR2 SNEGSKA. TCRbeta CDR3 regions were amplified from genomic DNA using the immunoSEQ Assay, a bias-controlled multiplex PCR. Processing in the source paper ran as follows. Within the assay, amplification of reference gene primers was used to estimate how many nucleated cells each sample contained. To quantify the absolute abundance of each unique TCRbeta CDR3 rearrangement, sequence reads were collapsed and filtered. For each sample, productive Simpson clonality was calculated as the square root of Simpson's diversity index over productive rearrangements. TCRdb obtained this table from immuneACCESS and retained in-frame rearrangements with V and J assigned. These tables miss some clones; where compared with another copy, unresolved V genes account for less than half of the shortfall, and the remainder is unexplained. The V and J calls and clone size come from that table; D and trimming were worked out from the DNA. The sample data list 150,000 to 200,000 clones, and more than 90% of these were observed just once. 0.53% of the sample rests with the top ten.

Sequencing input: peripheral blood. Here the chain combines TRBV20-1 and TRBJ2-2; 14 bases in between match TRBD2. This TCR derives from a man in his fifties with acute or convalescent COVID-19. DNA sequence: TGCAGTGCTAGTTTGACTAGCGGGAGGGGTCATGGAGGGGAGCTGTTTTTT. Translated, this is CSASLTSGRGHGGELFF.